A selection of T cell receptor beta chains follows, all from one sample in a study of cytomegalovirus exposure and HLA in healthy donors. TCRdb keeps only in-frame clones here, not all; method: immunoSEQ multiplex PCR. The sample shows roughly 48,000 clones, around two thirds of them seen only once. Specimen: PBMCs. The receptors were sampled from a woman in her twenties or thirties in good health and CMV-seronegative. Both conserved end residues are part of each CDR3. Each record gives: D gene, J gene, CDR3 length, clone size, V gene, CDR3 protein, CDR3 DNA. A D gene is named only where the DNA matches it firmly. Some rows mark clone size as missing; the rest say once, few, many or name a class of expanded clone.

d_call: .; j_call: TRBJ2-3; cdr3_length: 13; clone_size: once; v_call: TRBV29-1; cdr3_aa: CSVPILHSDTQYF; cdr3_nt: TGCAGCGTCCCTATCCTCCACTCAGATACGCAGTATTTT
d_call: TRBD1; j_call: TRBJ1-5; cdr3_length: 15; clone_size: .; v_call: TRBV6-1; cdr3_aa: CASRDRGPSNQPQHF; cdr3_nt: TGTGCCAGCCGGGACAGGGGCCCCAGCAATCAGCCCCAGCATTTT
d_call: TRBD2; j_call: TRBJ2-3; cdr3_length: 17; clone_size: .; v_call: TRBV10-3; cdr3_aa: CAISVGAGGLKTDTQYF; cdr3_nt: TGTGCCATCAGTGTAGGAGCGGGAGGGCTCAAAACAGATACGCAGTATTTT
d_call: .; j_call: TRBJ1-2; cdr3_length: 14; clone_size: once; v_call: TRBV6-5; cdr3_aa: CASSYHSSTYGYTF; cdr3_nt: TGTGCCAGCAGTTACCATTCTTCTACCTATGGCTACACCTTC
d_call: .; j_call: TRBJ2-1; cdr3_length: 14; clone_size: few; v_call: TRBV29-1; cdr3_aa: CSVESLSGSNEQFF; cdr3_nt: TGCAGCGTTGAAAGTCTAAGTGGGAGCAATGAGCAGTTCTTC
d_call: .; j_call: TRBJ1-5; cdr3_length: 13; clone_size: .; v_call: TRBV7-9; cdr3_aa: CASSLEADQPQHF; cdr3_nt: TGTGCCAGCAGCTTAGAGGCGGATCAGCCCCAGCATTTT
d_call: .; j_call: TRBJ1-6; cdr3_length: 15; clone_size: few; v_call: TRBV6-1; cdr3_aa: CASSHQDRNNSPLHF; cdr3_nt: TGTGCCAGCAGTCACCAGGACAGAAATAATTCACCCCTCCACTTT
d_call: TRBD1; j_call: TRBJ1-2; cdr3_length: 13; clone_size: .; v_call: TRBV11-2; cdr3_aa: CASSEDRDYGYTF; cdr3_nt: TGTGCCAGCAGCGAGGACAGGGACTATGGCTACACCTTC
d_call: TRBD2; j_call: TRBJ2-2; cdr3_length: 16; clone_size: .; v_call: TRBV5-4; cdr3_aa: CASSFIAGANTGELFF; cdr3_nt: TGTGCCAGCAGCTTTATAGCGGGGGCGAACACCGGGGAGCTGTTTTTT
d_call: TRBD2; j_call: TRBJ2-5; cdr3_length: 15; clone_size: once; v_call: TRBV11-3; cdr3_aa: CASSLEGGSQETQYF; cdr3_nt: TGTGCCAGCAGCTTAGAGGGAGGGTCCCAAGAGACCCAGTACTTC
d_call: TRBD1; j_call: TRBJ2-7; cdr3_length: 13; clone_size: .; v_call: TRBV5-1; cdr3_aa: CASSTQGTDEQYF; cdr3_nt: TGCGCCAGCAGCACACAAGGGACAGACGAGCAGTACTTC
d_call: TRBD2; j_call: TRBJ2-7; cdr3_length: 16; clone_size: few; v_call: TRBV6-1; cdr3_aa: CASSEVGLAGFYEQYF; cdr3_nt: TGTGCCAGCAGTGAGGTTGGTCTAGCGGGGTTCTACGAGCAGTACTTC
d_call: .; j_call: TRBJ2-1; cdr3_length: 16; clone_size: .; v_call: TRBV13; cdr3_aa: CASSRGTWSNYNEQFF; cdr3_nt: TGTGCCAGCAGCCGCGGGACCTGGTCGAATTACAATGAGCAGTTCTTC
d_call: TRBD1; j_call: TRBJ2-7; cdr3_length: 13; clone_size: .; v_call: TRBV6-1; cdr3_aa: CASSEGTGDEQYF; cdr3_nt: TGTGCCAGCAGTGAAGGGACAGGGGACGAGCAGTACTTC
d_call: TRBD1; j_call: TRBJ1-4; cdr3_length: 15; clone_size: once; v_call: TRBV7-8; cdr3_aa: CASSEPTGAGEKLFF; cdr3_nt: TGTGCCAGCAGCGAACCTACAGGGGCGGGTGAAAAACTGTTTTTT
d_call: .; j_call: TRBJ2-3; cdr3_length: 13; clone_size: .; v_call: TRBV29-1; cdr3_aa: CSVDSVSTDTQYF; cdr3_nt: TGCAGCGTGGATAGCGTCTCCACAGATACGCAGTATTTT
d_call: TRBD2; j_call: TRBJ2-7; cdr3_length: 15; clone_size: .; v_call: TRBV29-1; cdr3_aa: CSVHYPTSGIYEQYF; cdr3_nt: TGCAGCGTTCATTACCCGACTAGCGGGATCTACGAGCAGTACTTC
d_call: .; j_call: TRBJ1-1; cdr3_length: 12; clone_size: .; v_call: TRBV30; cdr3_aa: CSWSVYNTEAFF; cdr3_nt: TGTTCCTGGAGTGTATATAACACTGAAGCTTTCTTT
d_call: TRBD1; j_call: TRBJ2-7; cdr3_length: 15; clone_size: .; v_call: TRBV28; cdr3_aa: CASIAPGQGAYEQYF; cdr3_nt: TGTGCCAGCATAGCCCCGGGACAGGGAGCCTACGAGCAGTACTTC
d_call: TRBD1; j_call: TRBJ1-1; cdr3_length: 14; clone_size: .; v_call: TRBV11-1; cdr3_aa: CASSRDRGSTEAFF; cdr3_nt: TGTGCCAGCAGCCGCGACAGGGGAAGCACTGAAGCTTTCTTT
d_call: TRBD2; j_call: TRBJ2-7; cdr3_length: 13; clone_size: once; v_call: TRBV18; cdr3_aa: CALTGGTFYEQYF; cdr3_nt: TGTGCCCTGACGGGGGGGACCTTCTACGAGCAGTACTTC
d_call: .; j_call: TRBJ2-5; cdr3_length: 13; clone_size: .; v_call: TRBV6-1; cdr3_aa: CASCLGNQQTQYF; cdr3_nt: TGTGCCAGCTGCCTAGGTAACCAACAGACCCAGTACTTC
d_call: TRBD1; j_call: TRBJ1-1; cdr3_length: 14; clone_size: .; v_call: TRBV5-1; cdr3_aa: CASSLGGDRVEAFF; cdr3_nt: TGCGCCAGCAGCTTGGGGGGGGACAGGGTTGAAGCTTTCTTT
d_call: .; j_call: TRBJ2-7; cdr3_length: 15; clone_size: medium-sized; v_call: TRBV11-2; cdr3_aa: CASSLDPGPSYEQYF; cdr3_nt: TGTGCCAGCAGCTTAGATCCAGGCCCCTCCTACGAGCAGTACTTC
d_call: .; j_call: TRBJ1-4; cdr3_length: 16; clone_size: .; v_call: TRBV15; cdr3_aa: CATSYSTAGSEEKLFF; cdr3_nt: TGTGCCACCAGCTACTCCACGGCGGGTAGTGAGGAAAAACTGTTTTTT
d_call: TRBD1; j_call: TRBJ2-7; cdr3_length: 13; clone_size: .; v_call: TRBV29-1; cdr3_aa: CSALQGSSYEQYF; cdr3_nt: TGCAGCGCCCTACAGGGGAGCTCCTACGAGCAGTACTTC
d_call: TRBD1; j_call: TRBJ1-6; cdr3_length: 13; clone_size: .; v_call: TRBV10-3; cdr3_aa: CAMTGGEDSPLHF; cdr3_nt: TGTGCCATGACAGGGGGCGAGGATTCACCCCTCCACTTT
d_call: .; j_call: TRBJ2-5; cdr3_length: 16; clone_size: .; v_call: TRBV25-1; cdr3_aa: CASSPRGATAQETQYF; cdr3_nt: TGTGCCAGCAGTCCTAGGGGCGCCACGGCCCAAGAGACCCAGTACTTC
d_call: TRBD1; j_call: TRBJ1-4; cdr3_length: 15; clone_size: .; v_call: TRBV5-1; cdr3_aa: CASSSGDRENEKLFF; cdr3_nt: TGCGCCAGCAGCTCCGGGGACAGGGAGAATGAAAAACTGTTTTTT
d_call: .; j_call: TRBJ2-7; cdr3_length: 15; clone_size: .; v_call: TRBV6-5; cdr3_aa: CASSYGPRSSYEQYF; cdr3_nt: TGTGCCAGCAGTTACGGCCCTAGATCTTCCTACGAGCAGTACTTC
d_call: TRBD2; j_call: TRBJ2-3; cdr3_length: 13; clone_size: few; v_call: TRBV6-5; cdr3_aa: CASSAGGTDTQYF; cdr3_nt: TGTGCCAGCAGTGCGGGAGGCACAGATACGCAGTATTTT
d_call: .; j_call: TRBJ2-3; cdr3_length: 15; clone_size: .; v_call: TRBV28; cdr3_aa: CASSFPGGGTDTQYF; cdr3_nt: TGTGCCAGCAGTTTTCCCGGCGGAGGCACAGATACGCAGTATTTT
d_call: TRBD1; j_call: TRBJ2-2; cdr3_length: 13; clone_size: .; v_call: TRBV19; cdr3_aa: CASSYRGTGELFF; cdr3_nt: TGTGCCAGTAGTTACAGGGGCACCGGGGAGCTGTTTTTT
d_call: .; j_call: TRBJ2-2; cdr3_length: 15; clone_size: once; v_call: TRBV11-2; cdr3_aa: CASSLGGVGPGELFF; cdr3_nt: TGTGCCAGCAGCTTAGGGGGGGTAGGACCCGGGGAGCTGTTTTTT
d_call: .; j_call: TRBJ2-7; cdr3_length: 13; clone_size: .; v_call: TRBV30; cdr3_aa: CAWSAQGRGEQYF; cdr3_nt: TGTGCCTGGAGTGCCCAGGGGAGGGGCGAGCAGTACTTC
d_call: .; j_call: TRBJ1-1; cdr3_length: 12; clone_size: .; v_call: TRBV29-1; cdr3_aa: CSVTQGNTEAFF; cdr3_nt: TGCAGCGTTACCCAGGGGAACACTGAAGCTTTCTTT
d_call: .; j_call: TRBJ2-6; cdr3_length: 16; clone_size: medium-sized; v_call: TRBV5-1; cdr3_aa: CASSLAGGPGANVLTF; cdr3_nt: TGCGCCAGCAGCTTGGCGGGGGGCCCTGGGGCCAACGTCCTGACTTTC
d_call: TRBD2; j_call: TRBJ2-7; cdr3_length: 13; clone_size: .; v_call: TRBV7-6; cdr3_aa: CASSFGLVGEQYF; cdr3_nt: TGTGCCAGCAGCTTCGGACTAGTGGGCGAGCAGTACTTC
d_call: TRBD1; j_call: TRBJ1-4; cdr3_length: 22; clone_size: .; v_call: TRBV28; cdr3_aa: CASSLFTRFGTAEGPPNEKLFF; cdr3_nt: TGTGCCAGCAGTTTATTTACCAGATTTGGGACAGCTGAAGGCCCTCCAAATGAAAAACTGTTTTTT
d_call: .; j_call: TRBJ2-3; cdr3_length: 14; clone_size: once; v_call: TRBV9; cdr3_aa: CASSAEGTTDTQYF; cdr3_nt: TGTGCCAGCAGCGCGGAAGGGACAACAGATACGCAGTATTTT
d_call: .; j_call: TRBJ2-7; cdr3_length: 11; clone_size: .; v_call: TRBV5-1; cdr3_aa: CACTHVHEQYF; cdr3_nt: TGCGCCTGCACCCATGTCCACGAGCAGTACTTC
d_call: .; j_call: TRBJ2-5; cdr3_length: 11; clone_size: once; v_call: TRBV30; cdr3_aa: CAWSVRETQYF; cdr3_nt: TGTGCCTGGAGTGTACGGGAGACCCAGTACTTC
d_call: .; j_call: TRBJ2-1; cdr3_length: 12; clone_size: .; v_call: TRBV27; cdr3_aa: CASSPGWNEQFF; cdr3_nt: TGTGCCAGCAGTCCAGGCTGGAATGAGCAGTTCTTC
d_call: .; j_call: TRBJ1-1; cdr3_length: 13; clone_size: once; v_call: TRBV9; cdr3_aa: CASTDSGETEAFF; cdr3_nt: TGTGCCAGCACCGACTCTGGGGAGACTGAAGCTTTCTTT
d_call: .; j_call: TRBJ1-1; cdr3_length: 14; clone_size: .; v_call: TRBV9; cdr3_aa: CASSTGGLNTEAFF; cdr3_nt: TGTGCCAGCAGTACAGGCGGTTTGAACACTGAAGCTTTCTTT
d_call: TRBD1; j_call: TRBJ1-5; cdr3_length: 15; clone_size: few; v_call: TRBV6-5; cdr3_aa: CASSLTGVGNQPQHF; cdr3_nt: TGTGCCAGCAGTTTGACAGGGGTGGGCAATCAGCCCCAGCATTTT
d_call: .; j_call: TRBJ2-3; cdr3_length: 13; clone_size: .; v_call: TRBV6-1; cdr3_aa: CASSATSTDTQYF; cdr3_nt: TGTGCCAGCAGTGCGACTAGCACAGATACGCAGTATTTT
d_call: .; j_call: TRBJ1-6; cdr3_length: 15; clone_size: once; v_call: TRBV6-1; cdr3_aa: CASSEGPGVNSPLHF; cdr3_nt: TGTGCCAGCAGTGAAGGGCCGGGGGTGAATTCACCCCTCCACTTT
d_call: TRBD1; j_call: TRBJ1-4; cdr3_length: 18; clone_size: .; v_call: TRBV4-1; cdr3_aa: CASSQARDRVATNEKLFF; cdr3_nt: TGCGCCAGCAGCCAAGCCCGGGACAGGGTGGCAACTAATGAAAAACTGTTTTTT
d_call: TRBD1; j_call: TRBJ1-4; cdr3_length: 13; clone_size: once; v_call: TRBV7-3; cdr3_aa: CASSTGQGEKLFF; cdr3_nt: TGTGCCAGCAGCACAGGACAGGGAGAAAAACTGTTTTTT
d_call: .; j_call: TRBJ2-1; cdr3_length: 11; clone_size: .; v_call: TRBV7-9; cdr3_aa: CASSLSNEQFF; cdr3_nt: TGTGCCAGCAGCCTTTCTAATGAGCAGTTCTTC
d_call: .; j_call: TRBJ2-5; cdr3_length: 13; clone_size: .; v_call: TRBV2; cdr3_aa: CASSGGLQETQYF; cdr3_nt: TGTGCCAGCAGTGGCGGGCTCCAAGAGACCCAGTACTTC
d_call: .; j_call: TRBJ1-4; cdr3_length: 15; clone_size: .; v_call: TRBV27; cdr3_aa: CASSLEGTNNEKLFF; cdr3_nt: TGTGCCAGCAGTTTAGAAGGGACAAATAATGAAAAACTGTTTTTT
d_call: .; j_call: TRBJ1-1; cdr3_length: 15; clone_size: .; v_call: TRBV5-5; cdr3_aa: CASSFDWLVNTEAFF; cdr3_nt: TGTGCCAGCAGCTTCGACTGGTTAGTAAACACTGAAGCTTTCTTT
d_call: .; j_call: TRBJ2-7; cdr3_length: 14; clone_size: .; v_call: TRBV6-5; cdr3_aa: CASKSTYSSYEQYF; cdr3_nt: TGTGCCAGCAAGAGTACTTATAGCTCCTACGAGCAGTACTTC